This entry describes one T cell receptor (beta chain). Antigen: not known. V trimming: 0 bases; J trimming: 3 bases; junction bases outside the gene matches: 3. The CDR3 is 16 residues long. Germline V lookup: CDR1 MNHNY, CDR2 SVGAGI (reference sequence). Source study methods: Without quality scores, immunoSEQ junctional reads could not be filtered like full-length reads. Method: immunoSEQ multiplex PCR; TCRdb's copy keeps in-frame clones and lacks some. V, J and clone size derive from that table, while D and trimming were established from the DNA sequence. Of millions of clones in the sample, 90% to 95% were seen once. This sample was taken from a study of shared clonotypes between healthy human individuals. General observations from the study: Generally, estimated richness proved larger in naive subsets than it did in memory subsets. Shared clonotypes: 4.5% to 5% naive CD4, around 3.5% naive CD8, 2.3% memory CD4, approximately 0.4% memory CD8.

This clonotype was sampled from a man aged 18 to 29 in good health. The chain joins TRBV6-6 to TRBJ2-1, with TRBD2 matching 9 bases. The sample taken for sequencing was naive CD4+ T cells sorted from blood. Stated subset: CD45RA+ positively selected. The DNA for the CDR3 is TGTGCCAGCAGTTACTCAGCGGGAGGACACTACAATGAGCAGTTCTTC. Its translation: CASSYSAGGHYNEQFF.